This T cell receptor beta chain was documented in a study of CD8+CD57+ T cells in acquired aplastic anemia. Study-level information: Sorting CD4+ and CD8+ cells gave DNA averaging roughly 3.5 ug. The study, taken as a whole, reports: Patients and controls shared 25 to 30 CD8+ CDR3 sequences.

Patients picked for sequencing had shown CD8+CD57+ cell expansion detected by flow cytometry. In all patients, the disease was severe acquired aplastic anemia. Patients had not yet gotten any therapy when their blood was taken for sampling. Germline-derived CDR1 and CDR2 are SQVTM and ANQGSEA. Trimming cost V 6 bases and J 3 bases, with 11 bases left between them. The CDR3 extends over 12 amino acids. On this clonotype: Its cognate antigen is unknown.

TCR beta VDJ combinations and CDR3 sequences were profiled from genomic DNA. TCRdb re-called the reads with MiXCR, one entry per CDR3 protein. This sample yields about 200,000 distinct CDR3 sequences, of which about 60% are seen a single time; roughly 62% belongs to the top ten. The clonotype comes from a human donor with aplastic anemia. The V gene is TRBV29-1, the J gene TRBJ1-2; D remains ambiguous. The sample comprised sorted CD4+, CD8+, or CD8+CD57+ T cells (not recorded which) from PBMCs. CDR3: CSVYDGDYGYTF. CDR3 DNA sequence: TGCAGCGTCTATGACGGGGACTATGGCTACACCTTC.